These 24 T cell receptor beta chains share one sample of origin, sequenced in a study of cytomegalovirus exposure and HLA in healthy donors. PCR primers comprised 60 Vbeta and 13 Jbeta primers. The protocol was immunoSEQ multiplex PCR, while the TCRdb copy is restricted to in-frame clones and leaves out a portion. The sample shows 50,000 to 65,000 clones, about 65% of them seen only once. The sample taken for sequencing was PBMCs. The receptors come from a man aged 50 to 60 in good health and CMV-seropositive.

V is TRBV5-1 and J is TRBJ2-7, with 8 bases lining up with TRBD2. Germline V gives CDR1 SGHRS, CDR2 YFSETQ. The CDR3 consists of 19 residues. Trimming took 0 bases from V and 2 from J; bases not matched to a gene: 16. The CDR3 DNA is TGCGCCAGCAGCTTGGCCGGGGGAGCAGCGGGAGCACCCCCCTACGAGCAGTACTTC. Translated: CASSLAGGAAGAPPYEQYF.

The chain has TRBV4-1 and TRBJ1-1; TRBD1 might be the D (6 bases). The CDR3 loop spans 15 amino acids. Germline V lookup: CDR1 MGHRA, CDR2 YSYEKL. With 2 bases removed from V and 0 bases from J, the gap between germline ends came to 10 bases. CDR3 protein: CASSQKGDMNTEAFF. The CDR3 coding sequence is TGCGCCAGCAGCCAAAAGGGGGACATGAACACTGAAGCTTTCTTT.

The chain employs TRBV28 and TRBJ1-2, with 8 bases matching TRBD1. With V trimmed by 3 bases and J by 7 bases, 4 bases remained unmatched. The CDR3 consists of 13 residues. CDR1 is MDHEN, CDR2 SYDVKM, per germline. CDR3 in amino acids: CASSLTGERGYTF. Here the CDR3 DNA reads TGTGCCAGCAGTTTGACAGGGGAACGTGGCTACACCTTC.

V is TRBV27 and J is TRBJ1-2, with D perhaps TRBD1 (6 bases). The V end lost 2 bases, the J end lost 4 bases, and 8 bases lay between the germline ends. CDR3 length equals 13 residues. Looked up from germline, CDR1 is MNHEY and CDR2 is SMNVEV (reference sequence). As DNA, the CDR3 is TGTGCCAGCAGTTTAGACAGGACCTATGGCTACACCTTC. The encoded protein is CASSLDRTYGYTF.

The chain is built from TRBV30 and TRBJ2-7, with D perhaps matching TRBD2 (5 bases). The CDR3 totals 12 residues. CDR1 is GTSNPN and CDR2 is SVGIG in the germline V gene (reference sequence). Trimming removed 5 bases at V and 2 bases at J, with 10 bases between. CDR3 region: CAWGGPTYEQYF. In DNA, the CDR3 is TGTGCCTGGGGAGGACCGACCTACGAGCAGTACTTC.

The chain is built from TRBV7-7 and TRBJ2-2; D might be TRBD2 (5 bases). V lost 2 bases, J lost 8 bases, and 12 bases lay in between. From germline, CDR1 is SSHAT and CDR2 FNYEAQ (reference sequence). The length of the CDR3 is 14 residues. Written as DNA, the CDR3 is TGTGCCAGCAGCTTACGGGGTGTCGATGGGGAGCTGTTTTTT. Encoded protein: CASSLRGVDGELFF.

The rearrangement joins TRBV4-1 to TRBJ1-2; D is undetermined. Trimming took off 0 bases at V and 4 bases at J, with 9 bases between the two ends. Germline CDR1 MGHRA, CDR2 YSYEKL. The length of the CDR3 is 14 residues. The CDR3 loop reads CASSQDLQFYGYTF. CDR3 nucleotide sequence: TGCGCCAGCAGCCAAGATTTACAGTTCTATGGCTACACCTTC.

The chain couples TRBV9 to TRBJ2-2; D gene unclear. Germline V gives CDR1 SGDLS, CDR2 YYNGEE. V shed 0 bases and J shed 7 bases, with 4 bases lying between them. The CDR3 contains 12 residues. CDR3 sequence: CASSVGGGELFF. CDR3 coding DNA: TGTGCCAGCAGCGTAGGAGGCGGGGAGCTGTTTTTT. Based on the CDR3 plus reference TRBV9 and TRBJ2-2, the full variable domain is DSGVTQTPKHLITATGQRVTLRCSPRSGDLSVYWYQQSLDQGLQFLIQYYNGEERAKGNILERFSAQQFPDLHSELNLSSLELGDSALYFCASSVGGGELFFGEGSRLTVL.

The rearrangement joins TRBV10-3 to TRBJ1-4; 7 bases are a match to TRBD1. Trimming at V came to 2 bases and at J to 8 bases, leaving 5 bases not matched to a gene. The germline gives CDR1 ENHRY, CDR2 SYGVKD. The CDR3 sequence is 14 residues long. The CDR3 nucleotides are TGTGCCATCAGTGAGAACCGGGACAGAGAAAAACTGTTTTTT. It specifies CAISENRDREKLFF.

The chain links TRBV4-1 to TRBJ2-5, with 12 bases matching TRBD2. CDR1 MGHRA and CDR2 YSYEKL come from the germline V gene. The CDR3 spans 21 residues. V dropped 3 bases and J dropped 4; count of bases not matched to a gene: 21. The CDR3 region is CASSHQGFEASGGAGGETQYF. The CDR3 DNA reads TGCGCCAGCAGCCACCAGGGGTTTGAGGCTAGCGGGGGGGCCGGGGGAGAGACCCAGTACTTC.

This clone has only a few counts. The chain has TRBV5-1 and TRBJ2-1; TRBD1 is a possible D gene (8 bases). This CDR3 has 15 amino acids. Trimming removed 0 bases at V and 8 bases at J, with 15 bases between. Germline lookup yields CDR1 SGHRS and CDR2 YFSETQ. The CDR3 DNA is TGCGCCAGCAGCTTGGACAGGGGGGGAGTCGATGAGCAGTTCTTC. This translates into CASSLDRGGVDEQFF.

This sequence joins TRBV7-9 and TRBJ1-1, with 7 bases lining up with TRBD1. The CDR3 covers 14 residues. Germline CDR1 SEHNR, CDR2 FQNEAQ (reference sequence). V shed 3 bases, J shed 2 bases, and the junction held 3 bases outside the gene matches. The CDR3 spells CASSLPGGNTEAFF. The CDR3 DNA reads TGTGCCAGCAGCTTGCCAGGGGGTAACACTGAAGCTTTCTTT.

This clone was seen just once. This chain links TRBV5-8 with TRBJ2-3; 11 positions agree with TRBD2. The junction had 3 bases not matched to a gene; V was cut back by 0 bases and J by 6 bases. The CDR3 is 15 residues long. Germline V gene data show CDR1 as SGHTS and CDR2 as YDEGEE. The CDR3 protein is CASSLGGLADDTQYF. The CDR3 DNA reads TGTGCCAGCAGCTTGGGGGGACTAGCGGACGATACGCAGTATTTT.

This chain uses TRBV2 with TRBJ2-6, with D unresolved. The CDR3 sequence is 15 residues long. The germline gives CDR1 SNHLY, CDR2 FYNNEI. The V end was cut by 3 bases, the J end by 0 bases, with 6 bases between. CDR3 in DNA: TGTGCCAGCAGTGACGGGTTCTCTGGGGCCAACGTCCTGACTTTC. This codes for CASSDGFSGANVLTF.

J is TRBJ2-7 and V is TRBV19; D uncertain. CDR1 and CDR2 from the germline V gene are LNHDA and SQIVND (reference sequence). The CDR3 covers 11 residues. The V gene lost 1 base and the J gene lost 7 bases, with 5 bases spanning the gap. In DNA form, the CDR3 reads TGTGCCAGTAGTATAGGGCTGGAGCAGTACGTC. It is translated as CASSIGLEQYV.

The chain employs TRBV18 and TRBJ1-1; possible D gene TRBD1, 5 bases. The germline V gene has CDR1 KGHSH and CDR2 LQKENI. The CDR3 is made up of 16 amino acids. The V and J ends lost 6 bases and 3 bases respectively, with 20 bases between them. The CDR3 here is CASSRLRGGRHTEAFF. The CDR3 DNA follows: TGTGCCAGCTCGAGACTAAGGGGAGGGAGGCACACTGAAGCTTTCTTT.

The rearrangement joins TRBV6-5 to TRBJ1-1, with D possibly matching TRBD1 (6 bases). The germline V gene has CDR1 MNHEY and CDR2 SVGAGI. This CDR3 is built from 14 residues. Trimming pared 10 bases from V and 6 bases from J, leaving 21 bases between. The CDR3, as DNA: TGTGCCACCACACCGCCAGGGGTAATCTCTGAAGCTTTCTTT. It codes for CATTPPGVISEAFF.

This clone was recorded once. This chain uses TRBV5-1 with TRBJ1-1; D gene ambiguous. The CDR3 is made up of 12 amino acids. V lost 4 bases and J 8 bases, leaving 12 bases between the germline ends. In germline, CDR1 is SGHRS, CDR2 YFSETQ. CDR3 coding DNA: TGCGCCAGCAGCCGAGGAGGTACAGAAGCTTTCTTT. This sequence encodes CASSRGGTEAFF.

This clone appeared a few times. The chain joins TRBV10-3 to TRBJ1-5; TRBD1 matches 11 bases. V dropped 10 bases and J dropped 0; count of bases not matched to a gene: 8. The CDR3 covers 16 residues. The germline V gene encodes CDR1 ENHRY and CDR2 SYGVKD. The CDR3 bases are TGTGCCACCCGGGACAGGGGGTTCTATAGCAATCAGCCCCAGCATTTT. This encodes CATRDRGFYSNQPQHF.

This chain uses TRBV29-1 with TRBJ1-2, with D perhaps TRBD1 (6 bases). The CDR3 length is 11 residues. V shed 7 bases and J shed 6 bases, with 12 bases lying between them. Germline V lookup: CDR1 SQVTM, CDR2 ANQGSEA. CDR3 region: CSDGQRDGYTF. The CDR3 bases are TGCAGCGATGGACAGCGTGATGGCTACACCTTC.

CDR3 residues: CASSLYTDTQYF. As DNA, the CDR3 is TGTGCCAGCAGCCTGTACACAGATACGCAGTATTTT. The rearrangement joins TRBV7-9 to TRBJ2-3; no clear D gene. V dropped 5 bases and J dropped 2 bases, with 5 bases sitting between them. Germline loops: CDR1 SEHNR, CDR2 FQNEAQ (reference sequence). This CDR3 is 12 amino acids long.

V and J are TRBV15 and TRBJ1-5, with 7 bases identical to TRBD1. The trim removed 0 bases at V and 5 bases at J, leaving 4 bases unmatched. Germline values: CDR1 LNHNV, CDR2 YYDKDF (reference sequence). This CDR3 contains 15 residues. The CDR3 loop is CATSRDPGGHQPQHF. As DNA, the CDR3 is TGTGCCACCAGCAGAGATCCAGGGGGGCATCAGCCCCAGCATTTT.

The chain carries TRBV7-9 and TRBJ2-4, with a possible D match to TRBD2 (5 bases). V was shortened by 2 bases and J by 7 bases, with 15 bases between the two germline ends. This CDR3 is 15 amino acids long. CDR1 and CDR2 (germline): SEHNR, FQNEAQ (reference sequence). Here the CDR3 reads CASSLPSWRGNIQYF. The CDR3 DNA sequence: TGTGCCAGCAGCTTACCATCCTGGCGAGGGAACATTCAGTACTTC.

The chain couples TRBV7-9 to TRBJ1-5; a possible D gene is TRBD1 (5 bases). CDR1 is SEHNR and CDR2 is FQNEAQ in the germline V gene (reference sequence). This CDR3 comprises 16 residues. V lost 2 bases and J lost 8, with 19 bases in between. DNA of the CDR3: TGTGCCAGCAGCTTATCGGGGGGGTCCTCAATCAAGCCCCAGCATTTT. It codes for CASSLSGGSSIKPQHF.